One and the same sample provided the 19 T cell receptor beta chains below, sequenced in a study of early T cells in non-severe SARS-CoV-2 infection (dated by TCRdb to about 2021). Libraries were constructed by 5' RACE. The sequencing machine was a NextSeq 500. TCRdb reanalyzed the raw reads on its own, using fastp at Q25 for trimming and MiXCR for clone calling, and kept in-frame beta chains. Rows merge per CDR3 protein into single entries with the most common DNA and genes. The sample table holds about 110,000 distinct CDR3 sequences, of which more than 9.5% were seen once. In total, the top ten clones hold roughly 7.1% of the sample. Sequenced sample: whole blood. These receptors came from an adult who was a healthcare worker with PCR-confirmed SARS-CoV-2 infection or an uninfected control (not recorded which).

This chain uses TRBV7-8 with TRBJ2-1, with 10 bases identical to TRBD1. Germline-derived CDR1 and CDR2 are SGHVS and FQNEAQ. This CDR3 comprises 20 residues. Trimming at V came to 5 bases and at J to 4 bases, leaving 20 bases not matched to a gene. DNA for the CDR3: TGTGCCAGCAGCATTGCCGGGACAGGGGTCGACGTGACCCTTTACAATGAGCAGTTCTTC. Translated, it gives CASSIAGTGVDVTLYNEQFF.

This clonotype was counted only a few times. This sequence joins TRBV20-1 and TRBJ2-2, with 9 nucleotides matching TRBD2. Trimming removed 3 bases from V and 1 base from J; junction bases left unmatched: 27. CDR3 length: 23 residues. CDR1 is DFQATT, CDR2 SNEGSKA, per germline (reference sequence). DNA of the CDR3: TGCAGTGCTAGGATAGGGTATCGCGACTATCGCGGGAGGGCCGAAATGAACACCGGGGAGCTGTTTTTT. It yields the protein CSARIGYRDYRGRAEMNTGELFF.

This clonotype was picked up many times. The chain is built from TRBV12-5 and TRBJ2-2, with D possibly TRBD1 on 6 matching bases. CDR1 LGHNT and CDR2 FRNRAP come from the germline V gene. CDR3 size: 15 residues. The V gene lost 0 bases and the J gene lost 5 bases, with 10 bases spanning the gap. CDR3 sequence (DNA): TGTGCTAGTGGTTTGGTACAGGGCGTTACCGGGGAGCTGTTTTTT. Translation gives CASGLVQGVTGELFF. The full variable domain, in which reference TRBV12-5 and TRBJ2-2 provide the parts outside the CDR3, is DARVTQTPRHKVTEMGQEVTMRCQPILGHNTVFWYRQTMMQGLELLAYFRNRAPLDDSGMPKDRFSAEMPDATLATLKIQPSEPRDSAVYFCASGLVQGVTGELFFGEGSRLTVL.

The chain is built from TRBV5-6 and TRBJ1-1; 8 bases agree with TRBD1. The CDR3 runs to 14 residues. V trimming: 4 bases; J trimming: 4 bases; junction bases outside the gene matches: 6. Per germline, CDR1 SGHDT and CDR2 YYEEEE. For the CDR3, the DNA is TGTGCCAGCAGCGGCACAGGGGGGGTCACTGAAGCTTTCTTT. This sequence encodes CASSGTGGVTEAFF.

The V and J genes are TRBV20-1 and TRBJ2-4, with D perhaps being TRBD1 or TRBD2 (5 bases each). The germline CDR1 and CDR2 sequences are DFQATT and SNEGSKA (reference sequence). The CDR3 is 13 residues long. The ends were cut back, 5 bases at V and 0 bases at J, with 8 bases in the middle. The CDR3 region has the DNA TGCAGTGCTGGGACGCTAGCCAAAAACATTCAGTACTTC. The encoded protein is CSAGTLAKNIQYF.

V usage is TRBV7-2 and J usage is TRBJ2-7, with no clear D. Trimming pared 5 bases from V and 2 bases from J, leaving 13 bases between. Germline CDR1 reads SGHTA; CDR2 reads FQGNSA. This CDR3 is 14 amino acids long. The CDR3 region is CASSPAVVAYEQYF. The DNA for the CDR3 is TGTGCCAGCAGCCCGGCGGTGGTGGCCTACGAGCAGTACTTC.

This clonotype turned up a few times. The chain is built from TRBV20-1 and TRBJ2-7; no clear D gene. Germline assignment: CDR1 DFQATT and CDR2 SNEGSKA (reference sequence). This CDR3 is built from 10 residues. The V and J ends lost 1 base and 4 bases respectively, with 2 bases between them. This CDR3 reads CSARGYEQYF. In DNA form, the CDR3 reads TGCAGTGCTAGAGGATACGAGCAGTACTTC.

This clonotype showed up just a few times. The CDR3 DNA reads as TGCAGTGCTAGAGATAGGAGCGGGGTCGTGGCTGAAGCTTTCTTT. Its translation is CSARDRSGVVAEAFF. This rearrangement joins TRBV20-1 to TRBJ1-1; D is ambiguous. The CDR3 runs 15 residues. V lost 0 bases and J 6 bases, leaving 17 bases between the germline ends. Germline CDR1 is DFQATT and CDR2 is SNEGSKA (reference sequence).

In this sample, this clonotype turned up a few times. This rearrangement joins TRBV29-1 to TRBJ1-1, with D unresolved. V lost 6 bases to trimming and J lost 4 bases, with 6 bases between them. Germline values: CDR1 SQVTM, CDR2 ANQGSEA. This CDR3 spans 10 amino acids. CDR3 nucleotide sequence: TGCAGCGTAAGGTCCACTGAAGCTTTCTTT. Protein product: CSVRSTEAFF.

This clonotype was detected ten times or more. The rearrangement joins TRBV20-1 to TRBJ2-1, with D uncertain. Trimming pared 1 base from V and 4 bases from J, leaving 2 bases between. There are 11 residues in the CDR3. The germline gives CDR1 DFQATT, CDR2 SNEGSKA (reference sequence). CDR3 nucleotides: TGCAGTGCTAGAGGATACAATGAGCAGTTCTTC. Its translation is CSARGYNEQFF.

There are a few counts of this clonotype. This chain uses TRBV16 with TRBJ1-1; D gene ambiguous. The CDR3 totals 13 residues. Trimming left V 8 bases short and J 0 bases short, with 10 bases between. Germline CDR1 KGHSY, CDR2 FQNENV. CDR3 in amino acids: CASSGQMNTEAFF. The DNA of the CDR3 is TGTGCCAGCTCAGGTCAGATGAACACTGAAGCTTTCTTT.

This clonotype was seen a handful of times. The DNA for the CDR3 is TGTGCCAGCAGGACAATCGGGGATACGCAGTATTTT. Its translation is CASRTIGDTQYF. The chain combines TRBV7-9 with TRBJ2-3; D is unclear. Trimming left V 6 bases short and J 6 bases short, with 10 bases between. In germline, CDR1 is SEHNR, CDR2 FQNEAQ (reference sequence). The CDR3 runs 12 residues. Drawing the rest from reference TRBV7-9 and TRBJ2-3, the complete variable domain is DTGVSQNPRHKITKRGQNVTFRCDPISEHNRLYWYRQTLGQGPEFLTYFQNEAQLEKSRLLSDRFSAERPKGSFSTLEIQRTEQGDSAMYLCASRTIGDTQYFGPGTRLTVL.

This clonotype was found a few times. The V and J genes are TRBV11-2 and TRBJ2-1; 7 nucleotides match TRBD2. V dropped 3 bases and J dropped 7; count of bases not matched to a gene: 15. Per the germline V gene, CDR1 is SGHAT and CDR2 is FQNNGV. The CDR3 is 17 amino acids. The CDR3 region is CASSFTSRTSGRNEQFF. The CDR3 nucleotides read TGTGCCAGCAGCTTTACATCCAGGACTAGTGGGCGGAATGAGCAGTTCTTC.

This clonotype was seen only a few times. The chain joins TRBV5-1 to TRBJ1-3; no reliable D call. V lost 0 bases, J lost 2 bases, and 15 bases lay in between. Germline assignment: CDR1 SGHRS and CDR2 YFSETQ. CDR3 length: 17 residues. CDR3 DNA: TGCGCCAGCAGCTTGGGGATAGGAGATTACACTGGAAACACCATATATTTT. Protein sequence: CASSLGIGDYTGNTIYF.

This rearrangement joins TRBV3-1 to TRBJ1-5; the D is unclear. This CDR3 is built from 15 residues. V lost 4 bases and J 6 bases, leaving 16 bases between the germline ends. Per germline, CDR1 LGHDT and CDR2 YNNKEL (reference sequence). The CDR3: CASSRDLAGGQPQHF. The DNA of the CDR3 is TGTGCCAGCAGCCGAGATCTGGCAGGAGGTCAGCCCCAGCATTTT.

This clonotype was seen a handful of times. The chain couples TRBV5-1 to TRBJ1-6; TRBD1 agrees at 11 bases. Germline V gene sequence: CDR1 SGHRS, CDR2 YFSETQ. The CDR3 consists of 15 residues. V lost 4 bases to trimming and J lost 8 bases; unmatched junction nucleotides: 5. The CDR3 nucleotides read TGCGCCAGCAGCCCGGGGACAGGGGGATATTCACCCCTCCACTTT. It codes for CASSPGTGGYSPLHF.

The DNA for the CDR3 is TGTGCCAGCAGCTCACCCCTTGGGACCCAAGAGACCCAGTACTTC. This sequence encodes CASSSPLGTQETQYF. This chain joins TRBV7-6 and TRBJ2-5; either TRBD1 or TRBD2 may supply D (5 bases each). V gave up 4 bases and J gave up 1 base, with 13 bases separating them. Per germline, CDR1 SGHVS and CDR2 FNYEAQ. This CDR3 has 15 amino acids.

The CDR3 loop reads CASSRIIARSDEQFF. In DNA form, the CDR3 reads TGTGCCAGCAGCCGCATTATCGCCCGCAGCGATGAGCAGTTCTTC. This sequence joins TRBV3-1 and TRBJ2-1; D is ambiguous. Germline V gene data show CDR1 as LGHDT and CDR2 as YNNKEL (reference sequence). The CDR3 is made up of 15 amino acids. V dropped 4 bases and J dropped 8 bases, with 18 bases sitting between them.

V is TRBV7-9 and J is TRBJ2-5, with D possibly being TRBD1 (6 bases). V shed 5 bases and J shed 4 bases, with 8 bases lying between them. CDR1 is SEHNR, CDR2 FQNEAQ, per germline (reference sequence). This CDR3 is built from 12 residues. The CDR3 loop is CASSQGGETQYF. CDR3 bases: TGTGCCAGCAGCCAAGGGGGAGAGACCCAGTACTTC. The whole variable domain, remainder taken from reference TRBV7-9 and TRBJ2-5, is DTGVSQNPRHKITKRGQNVTFRCDPISEHNRLYWYRQTLGQGPEFLTYFQNEAQLEKSRLLSDRFSAERPKGSFSTLEIQRTEQGDSAMYLCASSQGGETQYFGPGTRLLVL.